This is a list of T cell receptor beta chains from one sample in a study of T cells in localized non-small cell lung cancer. The method was immunoSEQ multiplex PCR; TCRdb's version includes in-frame clones alone and lacks a portion of them. The top ten clones hold over 1.5% of a sample with almost 65,000 clones, roughly nine tenths of them seen once. The sequenced sample was peripheral blood, obtained before any cancer treatment. Receptors originate from a woman aged 40 to 75 with stage I lung adenocarcinoma. Each CDR3 is given with its conserved first and last residue. The D gene is left open where the match is weak. Size is omitted from some rows. Given values are once, few, many or a class for expanded clones.

size	V	D	length	J	DNA	CDR3
.	TRBV18	TRBD1	16	TRBJ1-1	TGTGCCAGCTCTGAAACCACCGGACAGGGGAACACTGAAGCTTTCTTT	CASSETTGQGNTEAFF
.	TRBV19	TRBD1	16	TRBJ2-3	TGTGCCAGTATGGACCTCCGGGACAGGGACACAGATACGCAGTATTTT	CASMDLRDRDTDTQYF
.	TRBV27	TRBD2	16	TRBJ2-3	TGTGCCAGCAGTTTTGGTTCGAGCGGGGGAGCAGATACGCAGTATTTT	CASSFGSSGGADTQYF
.	TRBV5-6	TRBD1	16	TRBJ1-1	TGTGCCAGCAGCTTGGCTTACAGGGGCGAGAACACTGAAGCTTTCTTT	CASSLAYRGENTEAFF
.	TRBV7-2	TRBD1	14	TRBJ2-7	TGTGCCAGCAGCTCGACAGGGGCCCTCCACGAGCAGTACTTC	CASSSTGALHEQYF
once	TRBV7-2	TRBD1	15	TRBJ2-5	TGTGCCAGCAGCCCCGACAGGGGGGTGAGAGAGACCCAGTACTTC	CASSPDRGVRETQYF
once	TRBV9	.	16	TRBJ2-3	TGTGCCAGCAGCGCCGCGACTAACCAAAGAGGAGATACGCAGTATTTT	CASSAATNQRGDTQYF
.	TRBV2	.	13	TRBJ1-5	TGTGCCAGCAGTGGGCCCTCGTATCAGCCCCAGCATTTT	CASSGPSYQPQHF
.	TRBV28	TRBD2	13	TRBJ2-5	TGTGCCAGCTTTTGGAGGGAGGGGGAGACCCAGTACTTC	CASFWREGETQYF
.	TRBV7-2	TRBD2	15	TRBJ2-5	TGTGCCAGCAGCTTTAATCCCCTAGCGGAAGGAACCCAGTACTTC	CASSFNPLAEGTQYF
.	TRBV28	TRBD2	13	TRBJ2-7	TGTGCCAGCAGTGATAGCGGGCCGGCGGAGCAGTACTTC	CASSDSGPAEQYF
.	TRBV29-1	TRBD1	14	TRBJ1-2	TGCAGCGTGACGCCTCCGGACAGGGATAGTGGCTACACCTTC	CSVTPPDRDSGYTF
.	TRBV9	.	15	TRBJ2-2	TGTGCCAGCAGCGTGAAAGGGGTCAACACCGGGGAGCTGTTTTTT	CASSVKGVNTGELFF
.	TRBV7-2	.	13	TRBJ1-5	TGTGCCAGCAGCGTCTCGGCAGATCAGCCCCAGCATTTT	CASSVSADQPQHF
.	TRBV6-5	.	14	TRBJ2-1	TGTGCCAGCAGACTCGAATCAGGGTACAATGAGCAGTTCTTC	CASRLESGYNEQFF
.	TRBV18	.	13	TRBJ1-1	TGTGCCAGCTCCCCCAGCCTGAACACTGAAGCTTTCTTT	CASSPSLNTEAFF
.	TRBV5-5	.	14	TRBJ2-3	TGTGCCAGCAGTGTATTGGGCAGCACAGATACGCAGTATTTT	CASSVLGSTDTQYF
.	TRBV7-9	.	15	TRBJ1-4	TGTGCCAGCAGCCCCTCGGGGGACGCGGGTGAAAAACTGTTTTTT	CASSPSGDAGEKLFF
.	TRBV29-1	.	11	TRBJ2-5	TGCAGCGTTCGGTACCGGGAGACCCAGTACTTC	CSVRYRETQYF
.	TRBV10-2	.	13	TRBJ2-1	TGCGCCAGCAGTCCTCTCTCGGGCAATGAGCAGTTCTTC	CASSPLSGNEQFF
.	TRBV28	.	14	TRBJ1-4	TGTGCCAGCAGTTTACCTACAACTAATGAAAAACTGTTTTTT	CASSLPTTNEKLFF
.	TRBV28	.	15	TRBJ1-1	TGTGCCAGCAGTACCGGGACTGCACCGAACACTGAAGCTTTCTTT	CASSTGTAPNTEAFF
.	TRBV5-4	.	14	TRBJ1-2	TGTGCCAGCAGACATTCAGGGAAAATCTATGGCTACACCTTC	CASRHSGKIYGYTF
.	TRBV5-4	.	11	TRBJ2-1	TGTGCCAGCAGCTTTTTCAATGAGCAGTTCTTC	CASSFFNEQFF
once	TRBV15	TRBD2	15	TRBJ2-3	TGTGCCACCAGCAGAGTAGGCGGGGGGACCGATACGCAGTATTTT	CATSRVGGGTDTQYF
.	TRBV7-9	.	14	TRBJ1-1	TGTGCCAGCCGTAGGATCCTAAGCAACACTGAAGCTTTCTTT	CASRRILSNTEAFF
.	TRBV7-2	TRBD2	17	TRBJ2-3	TGTGCCAGCAGCTTAGCGGGCCTAGCGGGGTCTACAGATACGCAGTATTTT	CASSLAGLAGSTDTQYF
.	TRBV7-2	.	14	TRBJ1-2	TGTGCCAGCAGCTTTAGTTCGGTTACCTATGGCTACACCTTC	CASSFSSVTYGYTF
.	TRBV28	.	14	TRBJ1-1	TGTGCCAGCAGTCTCGGGACGGGGGGCCTGCGAGCTTTCTTT	CASSLGTGGLRAFF
.	TRBV25-1	.	13	TRBJ1-5	TGTGCCAGCAGCGCGGGGTTCAATCAGCCCCAGCATTTT	CASSAGFNQPQHF
few	TRBV7-9	.	12	TRBJ1-1	TGTGCCAGCGGGGAAGGGAACACTGAAGCTTTCTTT	CASGEGNTEAFF
.	TRBV19	TRBD1	17	TRBJ2-6	TGTGCCAGTACCGGGACAGGGAGGTTCCCTGGGGCCAACGTCCTGACTTTC	CASTGTGRFPGANVLTF
.	TRBV29-1	TRBD1	13	TRBJ2-5	TGCAGCCTTTTACAGGGGAGCCAAGAGACCCAGTACTTC	CSLLQGSQETQYF
.	TRBV30	.	13	TRBJ2-2	TGTGCCTGGAGATCCCCCGGCACCGGGGAGCTGTTTTTT	CAWRSPGTGELFF
.	TRBV11-2	.	16	TRBJ2-5	TGTGCCAGCAGCTCCCTACGGGGGGCAGGGGGAGAGACCCAGTACTTC	CASSSLRGAGGETQYF
.	TRBV7-2	TRBD2	18	TRBJ2-1	TGTGCCAGCAGCTTAGCTCCCGGGACTAGCGGCCGCGGGAATGAGCAGTTCTTC	CASSLAPGTSGRGNEQFF
once	TRBV7-2	.	13	TRBJ2-5	TGTGCCAGCAGCTACGGGCCCCAAGAGACCCAGTACTTC	CASSYGPQETQYF
.	TRBV25-1	TRBD1	13	TRBJ2-1	TGTGCCAGCAGCAGGACAGGCTACAATGAGCAGTTCTTC	CASSRTGYNEQFF